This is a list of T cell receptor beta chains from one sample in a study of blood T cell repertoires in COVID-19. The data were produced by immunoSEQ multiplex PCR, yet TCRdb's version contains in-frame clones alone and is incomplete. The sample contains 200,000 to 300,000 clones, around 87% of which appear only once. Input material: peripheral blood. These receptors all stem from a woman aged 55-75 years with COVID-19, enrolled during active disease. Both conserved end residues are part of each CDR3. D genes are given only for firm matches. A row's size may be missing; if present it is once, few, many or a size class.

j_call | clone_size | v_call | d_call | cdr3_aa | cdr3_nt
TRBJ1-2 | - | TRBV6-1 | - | CASSESGRYGYTF | TGTGCCAGCAGTGAAAGTGGCAGATATGGCTACACCTTC
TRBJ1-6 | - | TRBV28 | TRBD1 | CASSPRDSRNSPLHF | TGTGCCAGCAGTCCGCGGGACAGCCGTAATTCACCCCTCCACTTT
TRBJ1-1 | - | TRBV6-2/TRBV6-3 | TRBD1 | CASSPPTGGGRTEAFF | TGTGCCAGCAGCCCTCCGACAGGGGGAGGTCGGACTGAAGCTTTCTTT
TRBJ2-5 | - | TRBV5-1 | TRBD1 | CASRRTGVNVETQYF | TGCGCCAGCAGGAGGACAGGGGTGAACGTAGAGACCCAGTACTTC
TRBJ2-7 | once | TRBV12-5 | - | CASGLVRASAYSYEQYF | TGTGCTAGTGGTTTGGTACGGGCTAGCGCCTACTCCTACGAGCAGTACTTC
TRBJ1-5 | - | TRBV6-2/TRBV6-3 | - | CASSQKQGWGNQPQHF | TGTGCCAGCAGTCAAAAACAGGGTTGGGGCAATCAGCCCCAGCATTTT
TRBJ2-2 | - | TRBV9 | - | CASSVKARGLGTGELFF | TGTGCCAGCAGCGTAAAGGCCCGAGGGTTAGGCACCGGGGAGCTGTTTTTT
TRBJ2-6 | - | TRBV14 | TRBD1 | CASSQRTGMTGANVLTF | TGTGCCAGCAGCCAAAGGACAGGGATGACTGGGGCCAACGTCCTGACTTTC
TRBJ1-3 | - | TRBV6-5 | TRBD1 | CASRSGGVGNTIYF | TGTGCCAGCAGGTCAGGGGGCGTTGGAAACACCATATATTTT
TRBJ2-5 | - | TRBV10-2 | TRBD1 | CASSDPGTVQETQYF | TGCGCCAGCAGTGACCCCGGGACAGTCCAAGAGACCCAGTACTTC
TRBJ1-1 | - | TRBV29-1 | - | CSVFGRGNTEAFF | TGCAGCGTGTTTGGAAGGGGAAACACTGAAGCTTTCTTT
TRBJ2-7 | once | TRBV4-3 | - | CASSQDWLDEQYF | TGCGCCAGCAGCCAAGATTGGCTAGACGAGCAGTACTTC
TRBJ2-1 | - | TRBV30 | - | CAWNRGSYNEQFF | TGTGCCTGGAATAGGGGCTCGTACAATGAGCAGTTCTTC
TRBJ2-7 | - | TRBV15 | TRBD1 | CATSALQGVGQYF | TGTGCCACCAGCGCCCTGCAGGGGGTAGGGCAGTACTTC
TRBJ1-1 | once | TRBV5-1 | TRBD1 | CASSSQGAYTEAFF | TGCGCCAGCAGCTCTCAGGGGGCCTACACTGAAGCTTTCTTT
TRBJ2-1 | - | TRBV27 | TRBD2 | CASSLNPYSGRYNEQFF | TGTGCCAGCAGTTTAAATCCTTATAGCGGGAGGTACAATGAGCAGTTCTTC
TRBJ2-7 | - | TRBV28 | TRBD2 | CASSSGTRISSYEQYF | TGTGCCAGCAGTTCCGGGACTAGAATAAGCTCCTACGAGCAGTACTTC
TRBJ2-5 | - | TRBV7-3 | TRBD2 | CASSLGGLAEETQYF | TGTGCCAGCAGCTTAGGGGGACTAGCGGAAGAGACCCAGTACTTC
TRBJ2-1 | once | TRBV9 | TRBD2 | CASSTLAGGPYSYNEQFF | TGTGCCAGCAGCACACTAGCGGGAGGGCCCTATTCCTACAATGAGCAGTTCTTC
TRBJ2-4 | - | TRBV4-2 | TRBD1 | CASSQYDRENIQYF | TGTGCCAGCAGCCAATACGACAGGGAAAACATTCAGTACTTC
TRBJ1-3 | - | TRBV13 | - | CASSLQGNTIYF | TGTGCCAGCAGCTTACAAGGAAACACCATATATTTT
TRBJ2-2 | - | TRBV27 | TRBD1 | CASSQSGGVTGELFF | TGTGCCAGCAGTCAATCAGGGGGCGTCACCGGGGAGCTGTTTTTT
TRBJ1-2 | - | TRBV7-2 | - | CASSLLRGNSGYTF | TGTGCCAGCAGCTTATTGCGGGGAAATAGTGGCTACACCTTC
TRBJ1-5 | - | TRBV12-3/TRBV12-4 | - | CASRWAQGGPQHF | TGTGCCAGCAGATGGGCCCAAGGAGGGCCCCAGCATTTT
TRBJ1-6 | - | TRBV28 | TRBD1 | CASSTLTGGVGYNSPLHF | TGTGCCAGCAGTACCCTGACAGGGGGCGTAGGCTATAATTCACCCCTCCACTTT
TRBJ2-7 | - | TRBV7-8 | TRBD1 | CASSRTGDGEQYF | TGTGCCAGCAGCCGGACAGGGGACGGCGAGCAGTACTTC
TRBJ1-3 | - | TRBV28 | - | CASSPTGYHSGNTIYF | TGTGCCAGCAGCCCGACGGGGTACCACTCTGGAAACACCATATATTTT
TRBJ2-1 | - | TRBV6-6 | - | CASTDGGQFNEQFF | TGTGCCAGCACCGACGGAGGACAGTTCAATGAGCAGTTCTTC
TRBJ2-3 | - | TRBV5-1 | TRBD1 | CASSLAGTGVGTDTQYF | TGCGCCAGCAGCTTGGCCGGTACAGGGGTTGGCACAGATACGCAGTATTTT
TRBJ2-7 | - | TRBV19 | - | CASSLNAALAYEQYF | TGTGCCAGTAGTCTAAACGCGGCACTGGCCTACGAGCAGTACTTC
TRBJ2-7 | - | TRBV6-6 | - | CASSLERVSYEQYF | TGTGCCAGCAGTCTAGAGCGGGTCTCCTACGAGCAGTACTTC
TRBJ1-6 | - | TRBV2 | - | CASRVPGQLSPLHF | TGTGCCAGCAGGGTACCGGGACAACTTTCCCCCCTCCACTTT
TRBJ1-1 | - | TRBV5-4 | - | CASSLEGLMNTEAFF | TGTGCCAGCAGCTTGGAGGGGTTGATGAACACTGAAGCTTTCTTT
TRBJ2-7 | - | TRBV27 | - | CASSLLRRAEQYF | TGTGCCAGCAGTTTATTACGGCGGGCAGAGCAGTACTTC
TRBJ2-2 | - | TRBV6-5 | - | CASITSRGGELFF | TGTGCCAGCATAACTAGCCGGGGGGGGGAGCTGTTTTTT
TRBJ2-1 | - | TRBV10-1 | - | CASTKDRIHNNEQFF | TGCGCCAGCACCAAGGACAGAATTCACAACAATGAGCAGTTCTTC
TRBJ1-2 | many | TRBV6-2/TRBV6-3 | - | CASSRVLREGYTF | TGTGCCAGCAGCAGAGTACTTCGAGAGGGCTACACCTTC
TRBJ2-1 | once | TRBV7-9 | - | CASSPSFIGNEQFF | TGTGCCAGCAGCCCTAGCTTTATCGGAAATGAGCAGTTCTTC
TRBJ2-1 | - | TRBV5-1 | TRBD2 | CASSSSGRNEQFF | TGCGCCAGCAGCTCTAGCGGGAGGAATGAGCAGTTCTTC
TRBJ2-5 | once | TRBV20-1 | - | CSASWRDQETQYF | TGCAGTGCTAGTTGGCGGGACCAAGAGACCCAGTACTTC
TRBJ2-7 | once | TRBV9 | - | CASSVSGRSHEQYF | TGTGCCAGCAGCGTATCCGGGAGAAGCCACGAGCAGTACTTC
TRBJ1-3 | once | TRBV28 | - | CASRPGGTSGNTIYF | TGTGCCAGCAGACCCGGGGGGACATCTGGAAACACCATATATTTT
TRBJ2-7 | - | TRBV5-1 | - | CASSLVPAYEQYF | TGCGCCAGCAGCTTGGTTCCAGCCTACGAGCAGTACTTC
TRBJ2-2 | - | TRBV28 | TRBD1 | CASLGQVGTGELFF | TGTGCCAGCCTAGGACAGGTCGGGACCGGGGAGCTGTTTTTT
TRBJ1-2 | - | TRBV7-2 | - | CASSPRDLGANYGYTF | TGTGCCAGCAGCCCGAGAGACCTTGGAGCTAACTATGGCTACACCTTC
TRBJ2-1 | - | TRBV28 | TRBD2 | CASSPSGRGYNEQFF | TGTGCCAGCAGTCCTAGCGGGAGGGGTTACAATGAGCAGTTCTTC
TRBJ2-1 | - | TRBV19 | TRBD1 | CASSINRDRPYNEQFF | TGTGCCAGTAGTATAAACCGGGACAGACCCTACAATGAGCAGTTCTTC
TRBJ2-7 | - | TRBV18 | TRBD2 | CASSLRGLAEGEQYF | TGTGCCAGCTCACTTAGGGGACTAGCGGAAGGCGAGCAGTACTTC
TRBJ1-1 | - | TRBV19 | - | CASSGGAEAFF | TGTGCCAGCAGCGGGGGGGCTGAAGCTTTCTTT
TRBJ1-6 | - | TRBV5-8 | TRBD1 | CASSFNRGMMDSPLHF | TGTGCCAGCAGCTTCAACAGGGGAATGATGGATTCACCCCTCCACTTT
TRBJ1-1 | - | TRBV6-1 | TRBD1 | CASSEGQGLGTEAFF | TGTGCCAGCAGTGAGGGACAGGGATTGGGAACTGAAGCTTTCTTT
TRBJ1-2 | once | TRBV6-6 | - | CASRAGDYGYTF | TGTGCCAGCAGGGCAGGGGACTATGGCTACACCTTC
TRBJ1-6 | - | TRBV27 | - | CASSFHLPGQNSPLHF | TGTGCCAGCAGTTTTCATCTCCCGGGTCAAAATTCACCCCTCCACTTT
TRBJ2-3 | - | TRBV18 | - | CASSPLRQVSTDTQYF | TGTGCCAGCTCACCACTAAGACAGGTTAGCACAGATACGCAGTATTTT
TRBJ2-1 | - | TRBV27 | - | CASSPYRKPYNEQFF | TGTGCCAGCAGTCCCTACAGGAAACCCTACAATGAGCAGTTCTTC